This section outlines one TCR beta chain sequence together with its context. This entry is derived from a study of blood T cell repertoires in COVID-19. TCRdb's copy holds only in-frame clones and misses some; the assay was immunoSEQ multiplex PCR. The data contain some 89,000 clones, 81% of them singletons. Material for sequencing was peripheral blood. The clonotype originates from a man between 60 and 75 years old with acute or convalescent COVID-19.

The CDR3 spells CASSLYLVGGYTF. As DNA, the CDR3 is TGTGCCAGCAGTTTATACCTAGTCGGGGGCTACACCTTC. The chain couples TRBV12-3 or TRBV12-4 to TRBJ1-2; D is uncertain. The CDR3 runs to 13 residues. The ends were cut back, 2 bases at V and 8 bases at J, with 12 bases in the middle.